The 25 T cell receptor beta chains reported below all come from one sample, sequenced in a study of cytomegalovirus exposure and HLA in healthy donors. Primers for the PCR totalled 60 Vbeta and 13 Jbeta. TCRdb keeps only in-frame clones here, not all; method: immunoSEQ multiplex PCR. The table shows fewer than 250,000 clones, with roughly four fifths occurring only once. The source material was PBMCs. These receptors were collected from a man aged 18 to 30 in good health and CMV-seronegative.

This chain joins TRBV11-2 and TRBJ2-1; D may be TRBD2 (7 bases). This CDR3 has 17 residues. Germline CDR1 SGHAT, CDR2 FQNNGV. Trimming shortened V by 7 bases and J by 3 bases, and 22 bases separated the two germline ends. The CDR3 bases are TGTGCCAGCAAGTCGGGGGGCCTTTACGGCGTCTACAATGAGCAGTTCTTC. It translates to CASKSGGLYGVYNEQFF. The full variable domain, with the rest looked up from reference TRBV11-2 and TRBJ2-1, is EAGVAQSPRYKIIEKRQSVAFWCNPISGHATLYWYQQILGQGPKLLIQFQNNGVVDDSQLPKDRFSAERLKGVDSTLKIQPAKLEDSAVYLCASKSGGLYGVYNEQFFGPGTRLTVL.

Only one count was recorded for this clone. The J gene is TRBJ2-1, the V gene TRBV7-2; 7 bases map to TRBD2. J was trimmed by 4 bases and V by 6 bases; bases with no gene match: 9. This CDR3 has 15 residues. Germline V gives CDR1 SGHTA, CDR2 FQGNSA. Written as DNA, the CDR3 is TGTGCCAGCAGTGGGCGGGAGAGTGTATACAATGAGCAGTTCTTC. Its protein product is CASSGRESVYNEQFF. Drawing the rest from reference TRBV7-2 and TRBJ2-1, the complete variable domain is GAGVSQSPSNKVTEKGKDVELRCDPISGHTALYWYRQSLGQGLEFLIYFQGNSAPDKSGLPSDRFSAERTGGSVSTLTIQRTQQEDSAVYLCASSGRESVYNEQFFGPGTRLTVL.

This clone was counted a few times. The chain joins TRBV19 to TRBJ1-5, with D possibly TRBD1 on 6 matching bases. The V gene lost 4 bases and the J gene lost 0 bases, with 16 bases spanning the gap. Germline V gives CDR1 LNHDA, CDR2 SQIVND (reference sequence). This CDR3 comprises 17 residues. The CDR3 nucleotides read TGTGCCAGTAGTACCCAACCGGACAGCTATAGCAATCAGCCCCAGCATTTT. Translated: CASSTQPDSYSNQPQHF.

This clone was found once. V is TRBV9 and J is TRBJ2-2; a weak D match, TRBD1 (5 bases). The germline V gene has CDR1 SGDLS and CDR2 YYNGEE. With 1 base removed from V and 6 bases from J, the gap between germline ends came to 10 bases. The CDR3 extends over 14 amino acids. As DNA, the CDR3 is TGTGCCAGCAGCGTAAGGGGCCCCCCCGGGGAGCTGTTTTTT. It specifies CASSVRGPPGELFF.

This clone appeared once. This chain links TRBV19 with TRBJ2-3, with 9 bases matching TRBD2. The CDR3 consists of 16 residues. Germline-derived CDR1 and CDR2 are LNHDA and SQIVND (reference sequence). V gave up 3 bases and J gave up 2 bases; unmatched junction bases: 6. CDR3 protein: CASSIPLAGSTDTQYF. The CDR3 DNA reads TGTGCCAGTAGTATCCCCCTAGCGGGGTCCACAGATACGCAGTATTTT.

The chain carries TRBV7-9 and TRBJ1-2; the D gene is possibly TRBD1 (6 bases). This CDR3 is 14 amino acids long. Germline V CDR1 and CDR2: SEHNR, FQNEAQ (reference sequence). Trimming removed 4 bases from V and 6 bases from J, with 15 bases in between. Here the CDR3 DNA reads TGTGCCAGCAGCTATACAAGCCACAGGGATGGCTACACCTTC. Its protein is CASSYTSHRDGYTF.

This clone came up a few times. The chain is built from TRBV6-6 and TRBJ2-5, with 9 positions matching TRBD1. Germline CDR1 is MNHNY and CDR2 is SVGAGI (reference sequence). V was pared by 4 bases and J by 2 bases, with 5 bases of the junction left unmatched. CDR3 length equals 15 residues. The CDR3 nucleotides read TGTGCCAGCAGTTCCCGGGACAGGGCACAAGAGACCCAGTACTTC. This encodes CASSSRDRAQETQYF.

The V gene is TRBV19, the J gene TRBJ1-3; D not certain. Germline CDR1 LNHDA, CDR2 SQIVND (reference sequence). The CDR3 is 14 amino acids. V dropped 0 bases and J dropped 0 bases, with 3 bases sitting between them. CDR3 bases: TGTGCCAGTAGTATAGAGAGCTCTGGAAACACCATATATTTT. Translation: CASSIESSGNTIYF.

Only one count was recorded for this clone. The chain couples TRBV5-6 to TRBJ2-3; D is perhaps TRBD2 (5 bases). The germline V gene encodes CDR1 SGHDT and CDR2 YYEEEE. The CDR3 sequence is 14 residues long. The V gene lost 1 base and the J gene lost 4 bases, with 10 bases spanning the gap. CDR3 nucleotide sequence: TGTGCCAGCAGCTTGAGGCTAGCAGCAGATACGCAGTATTTT. Translation: CASSLRLAADTQYF.

The rearrangement joins TRBV9 to TRBJ2-7; 8 bases agree with TRBD2. The germline gives CDR1 SGDLS, CDR2 YYNGEE. The CDR3 is made up of 14 amino acids. Losses at the gene ends were 4 bases for V and 3 bases for J; bases not matched to a gene: 6. CDR3 in amino acids: CASSSPGTSYEQYF. The CDR3 region has the DNA TGTGCCAGCAGCAGCCCCGGGACTAGCTACGAGCAGTACTTC.

The chain employs TRBV9 and TRBJ2-1; 13 bases map to TRBD2. Germline V gene data show CDR1 as SGDLS and CDR2 as YYNGEE. The CDR3 totals 21 residues. J was trimmed by 0 bases and V by 1 base; bases with no gene match: 13. The CDR3 loop reads CASSVRMMGLAGRLSYNEQFF. The CDR3, as DNA: TGTGCCAGCAGCGTACGTATGATGGGACTAGCGGGGCGCCTCTCCTACAATGAGCAGTTCTTC.

This clone was detected only once. The rearrangement uses TRBV14 and TRBJ2-7; 8 nucleotides agree with TRBD1. The CDR3 totals 15 residues. The germline V gene has CDR1 SGHDN and CDR2 FVKESK. The V and J ends lost 1 base and 2 bases, in that order; junction bases with no gene match: 4. The CDR3 loop is CASSQGQGSAYEQYF. The CDR3, as DNA: TGTGCCAGCAGCCAAGGACAGGGGAGTGCCTACGAGCAGTACTTC.

The genes are TRBV6-1 and TRBJ1-4, with 7 bases lining up with TRBD1. With V trimmed by 2 bases and J by 14 bases, 5 bases remained unmatched. Germline CDR1 is MNHNS and CDR2 is SASEGT. The CDR3 is 12 residues long. CDR3 in DNA: TGTGCCAGCAGTGAAAGACAGACAGGGCTGTTTTTT. Amino acids: CASSERQTGLFF.

The CDR3, as DNA: TGTGCCAGCAGCCAAGGTGGACAGAATAATCAGCCCCAGCATTTT. Its translation: CASSQGGQNNQPQHF. The rearrangement joins TRBV4-2 to TRBJ1-5; tentative D call: TRBD1 (6 bases). Between the trimmed V and J ends, which lost 1 base and 4 bases, there was a span of 11 bases. Germline loops: CDR1 LGHNA, CDR2 YNFKEQ. This CDR3 spans 15 amino acids.

The V and J genes are TRBV10-1 and TRBJ2-3; 8 positions agree with TRBD2. Germline V gene lookup returns CDR1 WNHNN and CDR2 SYGVQD (reference sequence). The V gene end was trimmed by 4 bases and the J gene end by 3 bases; junction bases not matched to a gene: 6. This CDR3 is 15 amino acids long. CDR3 nucleotide sequence: TGCGCCAGCAGTGGTGGGACTAGGGGGACAGATACGCAGTATTTT. This translates into CASSGGTRGTDTQYF.

CDR3 protein: CASSSLAGGEAFF. The CDR3 DNA follows: TGTGCCAGCAGCTCGCTCGCGGGGGGGGAAGCTTTCTTT. The chain recombines TRBV7-9 with TRBJ1-1, with D possibly matching TRBD1 (5 bases). V lost 4 bases, J lost 8 bases, and 14 bases lay in between. CDR3 length: 13 residues. Germline loops: CDR1 SEHNR, CDR2 FQNEAQ (reference sequence).

The V call is TRBV5-1, the J call TRBJ2-7; possible D gene TRBD1, 6 bases. V was clipped by 0 bases and J by 1 base, with 17 bases between them. The length of the CDR3 is 17 residues. Germline V gives CDR1 SGHRS, CDR2 YFSETQ. The CDR3 spells CASSLGAIAQGSYEQYF. CDR3 coding DNA: TGCGCCAGCAGCTTGGGGGCCATTGCACAGGGATCCTACGAGCAGTACTTC.

The chain links TRBV6-1 to TRBJ1-2, with D possibly TRBD1 on 5 matching bases. This CDR3 is 15 amino acids long. Germline V CDR1 and CDR2: MNHNS, SASEGT. V was cut by 2 bases and J by 4 bases, with 14 bases left in between. In nucleotides, the CDR3 is TGTGCCAGCAGTGAAATGGTGACGGGGGGCTATGGCTACACCTTC. This encodes CASSEMVTGGYGYTF.

This clone occurred a few times. This rearrangement joins TRBV29-1 to TRBJ2-7; 7 nucleotides line up with TRBD1. Germline V lookup: CDR1 SQVTM, CDR2 ANQGSEA. Trimming at V came to 3 bases and at J to 7 bases, leaving 9 bases not matched to a gene. This CDR3 has 13 amino acids. The CDR3 spells CSVDEGAAGEQYF. The CDR3 DNA sequence: TGCAGCGTTGACGAGGGGGCAGCAGGAGAGCAGTACTTC.

The CDR3 protein is CASSSAAGTGELFF. The DNA for the CDR3 is TGTGCCAGCAGCTCCGCGGCGGGAACCGGGGAGCTGTTTTTT. The J gene is TRBJ2-2, the V gene TRBV9, with D possibly being TRBD2 (6 bases). This CDR3 contains 14 residues. Germline lookup yields CDR1 SGDLS and CDR2 YYNGEE. V was trimmed by 4 bases and J by 5 bases, leaving 12 bases between them.

The rearrangement joins TRBV4-2 to TRBJ2-7, with D maybe TRBD1 (8 bases). The CDR3 totals 15 residues. V lost 1 base and J 7 bases, leaving 17 bases between the germline ends. Germline-derived CDR1 and CDR2 are LGHNA and YNFKEQ. The CDR3 DNA is TGTGCCAGCAGCCAAGTATTGGACAGGGAGGGGGAGCAGTACTTC. Translating gives CASSQVLDREGEQYF.

J is TRBJ1-1 and V is TRBV11-2; the D is unclear. V was cut by 0 bases and J by 0 bases, with 14 bases left in between. CDR1 and CDR2 from the germline V gene are SGHAT and FQNNGV. This CDR3 has 17 amino acids. As DNA, the CDR3 is TGTGCCAGCAGCTTAGACTCGGTAAGAGAAATGAACACTGAAGCTTTCTTT. It specifies CASSLDSVREMNTEAFF.

J is TRBJ1-1 and V is TRBV5-1, with D possibly being TRBD1 (5 bases). The germline V and J ends were trimmed by 4 bases and 4 bases, with 20 bases remaining between them. The CDR3 contains 16 residues. Germline loops: CDR1 SGHRS, CDR2 YFSETQ. In nucleotides, the CDR3 is TGCGCCAGCAGCCGTTACGCGACAGTTGGGCGCACTGAAGCTTTCTTT. Translating gives CASSRYATVGRTEAFF. Variable domain in full (rest from reference TRBV5-1 and TRBJ1-1): KAGVTQTPRYLIKTRGQQVTLSCSPISGHRSVSWYQQTPGQGLQFLFEYFSETQRNKGNFPGRFSGRQFSNSRSEMNVSTLELGDSALYLCASSRYATVGRTEAFFGQGTRLTVV.

The chain links TRBV7-2 to TRBJ2-4; the match to TRBD1 covers 9 bases. Germline assignment: CDR1 SGHTA and CDR2 FQGNSA. CDR3 length: 18 amino acids. V shed 5 bases and J 0 bases; nucleotides not matched to a gene: 11. CDR3 loop: CASSPRPGTGLAKNIQYF. The CDR3 DNA sequence: TGTGCCAGCAGCCCACGTCCCGGGACAGGGTTAGCCAAAAACATTCAGTACTTC.

The V call is TRBV19, the J call TRBJ1-1, with D perhaps TRBD1 (6 bases). The germline V and J ends were trimmed by 6 bases and 5 bases, with 13 bases remaining between them. CDR1 LNHDA and CDR2 SQIVND come from the germline V gene (reference sequence). This CDR3 contains 13 residues. DNA of the CDR3: TGTGCCAGTAGAAGGCAGGGGAGAACTGAAGCTTTCTTT. It specifies CASRRQGRTEAFF.